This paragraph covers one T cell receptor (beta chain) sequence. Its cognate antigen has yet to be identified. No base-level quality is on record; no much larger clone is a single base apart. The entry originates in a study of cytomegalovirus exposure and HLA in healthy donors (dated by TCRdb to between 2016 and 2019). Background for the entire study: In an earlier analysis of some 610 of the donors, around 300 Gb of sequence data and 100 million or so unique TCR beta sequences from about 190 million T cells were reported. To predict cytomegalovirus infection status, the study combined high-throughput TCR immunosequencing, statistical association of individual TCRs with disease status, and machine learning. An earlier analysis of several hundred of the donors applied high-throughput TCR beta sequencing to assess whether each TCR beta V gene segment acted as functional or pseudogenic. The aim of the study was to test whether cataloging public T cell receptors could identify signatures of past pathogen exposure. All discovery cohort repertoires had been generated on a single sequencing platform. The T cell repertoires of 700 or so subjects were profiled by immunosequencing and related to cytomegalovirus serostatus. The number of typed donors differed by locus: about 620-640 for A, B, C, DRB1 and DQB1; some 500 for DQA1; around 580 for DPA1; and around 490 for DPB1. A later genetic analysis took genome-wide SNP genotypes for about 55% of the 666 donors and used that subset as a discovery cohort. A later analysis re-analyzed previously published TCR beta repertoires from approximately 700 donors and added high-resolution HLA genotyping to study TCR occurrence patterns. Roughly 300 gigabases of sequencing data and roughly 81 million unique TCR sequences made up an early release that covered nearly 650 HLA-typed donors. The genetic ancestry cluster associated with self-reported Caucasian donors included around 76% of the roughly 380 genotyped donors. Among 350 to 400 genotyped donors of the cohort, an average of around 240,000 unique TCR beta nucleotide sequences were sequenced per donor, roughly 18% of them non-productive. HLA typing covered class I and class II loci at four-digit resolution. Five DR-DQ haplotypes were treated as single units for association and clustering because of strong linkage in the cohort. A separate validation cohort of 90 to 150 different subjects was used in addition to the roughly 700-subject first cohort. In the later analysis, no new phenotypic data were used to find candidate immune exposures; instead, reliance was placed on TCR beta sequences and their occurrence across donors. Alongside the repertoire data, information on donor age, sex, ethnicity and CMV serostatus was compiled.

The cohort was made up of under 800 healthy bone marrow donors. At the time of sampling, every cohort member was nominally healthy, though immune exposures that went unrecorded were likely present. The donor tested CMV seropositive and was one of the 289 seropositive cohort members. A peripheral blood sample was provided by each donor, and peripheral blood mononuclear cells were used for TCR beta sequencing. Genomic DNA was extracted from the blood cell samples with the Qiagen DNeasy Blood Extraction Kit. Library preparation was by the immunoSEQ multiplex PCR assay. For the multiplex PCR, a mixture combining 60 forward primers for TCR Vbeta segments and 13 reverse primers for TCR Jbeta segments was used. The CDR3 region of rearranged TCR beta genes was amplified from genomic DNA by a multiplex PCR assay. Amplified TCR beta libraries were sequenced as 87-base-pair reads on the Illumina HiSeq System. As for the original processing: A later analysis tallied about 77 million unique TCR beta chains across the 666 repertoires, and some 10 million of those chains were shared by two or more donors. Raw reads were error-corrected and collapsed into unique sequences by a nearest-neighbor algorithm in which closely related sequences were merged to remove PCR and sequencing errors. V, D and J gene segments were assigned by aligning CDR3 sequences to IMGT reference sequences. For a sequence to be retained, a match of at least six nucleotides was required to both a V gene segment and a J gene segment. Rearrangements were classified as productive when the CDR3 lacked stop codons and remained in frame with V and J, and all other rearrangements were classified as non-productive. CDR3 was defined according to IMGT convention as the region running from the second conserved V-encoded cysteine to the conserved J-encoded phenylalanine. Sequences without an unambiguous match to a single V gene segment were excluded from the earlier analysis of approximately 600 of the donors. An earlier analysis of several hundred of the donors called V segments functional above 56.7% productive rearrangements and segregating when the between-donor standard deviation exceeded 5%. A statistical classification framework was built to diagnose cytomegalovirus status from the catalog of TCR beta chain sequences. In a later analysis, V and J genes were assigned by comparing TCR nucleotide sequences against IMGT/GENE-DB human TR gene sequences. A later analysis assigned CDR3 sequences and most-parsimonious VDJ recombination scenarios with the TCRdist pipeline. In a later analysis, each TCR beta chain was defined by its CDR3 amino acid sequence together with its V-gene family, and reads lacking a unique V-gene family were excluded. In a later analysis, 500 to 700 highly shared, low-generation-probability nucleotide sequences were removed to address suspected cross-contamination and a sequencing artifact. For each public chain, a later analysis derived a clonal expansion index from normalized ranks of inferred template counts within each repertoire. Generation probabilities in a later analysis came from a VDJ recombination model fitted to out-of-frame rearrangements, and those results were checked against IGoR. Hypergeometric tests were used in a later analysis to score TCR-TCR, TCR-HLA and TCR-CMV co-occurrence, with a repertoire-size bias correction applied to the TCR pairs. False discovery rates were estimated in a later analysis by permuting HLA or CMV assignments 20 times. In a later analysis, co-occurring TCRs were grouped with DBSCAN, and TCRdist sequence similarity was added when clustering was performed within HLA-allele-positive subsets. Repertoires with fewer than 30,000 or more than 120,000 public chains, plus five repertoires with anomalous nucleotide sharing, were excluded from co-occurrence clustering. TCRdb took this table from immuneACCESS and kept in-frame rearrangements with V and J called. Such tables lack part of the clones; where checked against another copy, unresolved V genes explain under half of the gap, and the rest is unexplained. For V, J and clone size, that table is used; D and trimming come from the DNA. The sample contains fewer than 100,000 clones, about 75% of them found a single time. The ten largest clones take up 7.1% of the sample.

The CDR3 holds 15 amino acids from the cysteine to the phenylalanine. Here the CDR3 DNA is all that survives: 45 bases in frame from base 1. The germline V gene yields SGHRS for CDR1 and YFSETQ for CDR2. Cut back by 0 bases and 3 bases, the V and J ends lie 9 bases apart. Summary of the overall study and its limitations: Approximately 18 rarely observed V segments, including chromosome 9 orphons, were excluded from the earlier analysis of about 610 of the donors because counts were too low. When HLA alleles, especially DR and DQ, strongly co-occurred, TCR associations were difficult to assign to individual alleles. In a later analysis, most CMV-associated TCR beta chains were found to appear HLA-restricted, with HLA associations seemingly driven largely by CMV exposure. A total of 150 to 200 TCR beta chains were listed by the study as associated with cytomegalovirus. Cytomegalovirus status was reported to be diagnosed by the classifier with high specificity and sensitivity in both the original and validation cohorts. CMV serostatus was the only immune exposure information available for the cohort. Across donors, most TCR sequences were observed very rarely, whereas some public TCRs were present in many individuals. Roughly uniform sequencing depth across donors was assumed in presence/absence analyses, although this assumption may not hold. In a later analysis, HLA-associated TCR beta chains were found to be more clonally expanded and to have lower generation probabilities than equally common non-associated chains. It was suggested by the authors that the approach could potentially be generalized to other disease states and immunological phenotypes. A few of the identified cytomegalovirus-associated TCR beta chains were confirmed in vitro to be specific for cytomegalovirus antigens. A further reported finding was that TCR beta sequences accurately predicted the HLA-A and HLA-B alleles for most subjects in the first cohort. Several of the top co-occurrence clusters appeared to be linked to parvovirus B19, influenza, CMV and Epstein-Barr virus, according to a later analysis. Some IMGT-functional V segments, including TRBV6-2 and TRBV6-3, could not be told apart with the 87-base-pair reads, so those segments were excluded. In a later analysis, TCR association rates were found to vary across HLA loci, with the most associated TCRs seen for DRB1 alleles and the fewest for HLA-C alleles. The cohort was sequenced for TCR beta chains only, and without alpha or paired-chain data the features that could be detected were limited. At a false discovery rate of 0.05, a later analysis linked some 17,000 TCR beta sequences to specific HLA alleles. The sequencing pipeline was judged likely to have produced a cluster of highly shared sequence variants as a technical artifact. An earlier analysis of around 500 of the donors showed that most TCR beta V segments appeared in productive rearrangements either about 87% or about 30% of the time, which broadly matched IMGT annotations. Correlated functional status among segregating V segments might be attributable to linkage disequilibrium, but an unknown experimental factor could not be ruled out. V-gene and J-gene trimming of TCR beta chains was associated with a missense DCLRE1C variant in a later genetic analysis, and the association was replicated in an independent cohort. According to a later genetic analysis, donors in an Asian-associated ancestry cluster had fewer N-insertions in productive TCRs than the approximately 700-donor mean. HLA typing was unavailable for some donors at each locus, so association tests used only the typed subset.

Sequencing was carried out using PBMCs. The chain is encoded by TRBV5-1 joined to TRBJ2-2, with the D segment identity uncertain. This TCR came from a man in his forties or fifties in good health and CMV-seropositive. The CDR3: CASSLVQPDTGELFF. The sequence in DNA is TGCGCCAGCAGCTTGGTACAGCCCGACACCGGGGAGCTGTTTTTT.